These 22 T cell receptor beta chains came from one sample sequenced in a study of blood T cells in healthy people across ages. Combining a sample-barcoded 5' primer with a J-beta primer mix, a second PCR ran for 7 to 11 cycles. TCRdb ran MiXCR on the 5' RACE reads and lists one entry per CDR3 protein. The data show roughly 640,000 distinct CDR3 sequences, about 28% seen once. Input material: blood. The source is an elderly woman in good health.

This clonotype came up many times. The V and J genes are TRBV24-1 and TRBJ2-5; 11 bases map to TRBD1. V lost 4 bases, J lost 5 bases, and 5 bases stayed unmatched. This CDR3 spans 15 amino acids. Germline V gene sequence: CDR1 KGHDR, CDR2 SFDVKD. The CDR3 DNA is TGTGCCACCAGTGACCCCGGGACAGGGGGGGAGACCCAGTACTTC. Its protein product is CATSDPGTGGETQYF.

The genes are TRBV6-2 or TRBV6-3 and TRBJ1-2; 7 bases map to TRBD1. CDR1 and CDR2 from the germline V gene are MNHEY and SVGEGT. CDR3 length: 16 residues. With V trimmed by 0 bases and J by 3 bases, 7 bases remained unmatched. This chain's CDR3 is CASSYSKVQGDYGYTF. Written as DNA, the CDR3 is TGTGCCAGCAGTTACTCGAAGGTCCAGGGGGACTATGGCTACACCTTC.

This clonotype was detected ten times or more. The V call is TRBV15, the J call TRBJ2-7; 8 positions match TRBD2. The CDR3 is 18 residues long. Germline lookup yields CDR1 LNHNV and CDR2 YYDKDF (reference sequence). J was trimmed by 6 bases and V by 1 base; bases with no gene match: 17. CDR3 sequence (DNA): TGTGCCACCAGCAGAGGACTAGGGGGACTAGGGGGGCCTCGCGAGCAGTACTTC. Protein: CATSRGLGGLGGPREQYF.

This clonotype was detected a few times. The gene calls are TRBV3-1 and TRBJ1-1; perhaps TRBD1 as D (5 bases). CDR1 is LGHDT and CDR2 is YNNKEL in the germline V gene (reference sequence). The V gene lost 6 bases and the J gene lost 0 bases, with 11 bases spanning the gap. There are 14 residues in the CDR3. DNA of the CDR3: TGTGCCAGCAGTTCTCGGGGCCTGAACACTGAAGCTTTCTTT. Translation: CASSSRGLNTEAFF.

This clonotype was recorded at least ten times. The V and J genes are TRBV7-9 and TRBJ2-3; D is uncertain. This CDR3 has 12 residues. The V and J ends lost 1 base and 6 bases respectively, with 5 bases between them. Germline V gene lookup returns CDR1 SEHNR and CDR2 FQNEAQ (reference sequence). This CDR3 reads CASSLELDTQYF. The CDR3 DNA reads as TGTGCCAGCAGCTTAGAGCTGGATACGCAGTATTTT.

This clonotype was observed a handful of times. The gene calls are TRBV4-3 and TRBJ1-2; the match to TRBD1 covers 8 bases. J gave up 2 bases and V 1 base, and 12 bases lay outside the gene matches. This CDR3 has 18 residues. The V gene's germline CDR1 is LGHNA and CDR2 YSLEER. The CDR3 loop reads CASSQGAGRGPPNYGYTF. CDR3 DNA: TGCGCCAGCAGCCAAGGGGCGGGCAGGGGGCCCCCAAACTATGGCTACACCTTC.

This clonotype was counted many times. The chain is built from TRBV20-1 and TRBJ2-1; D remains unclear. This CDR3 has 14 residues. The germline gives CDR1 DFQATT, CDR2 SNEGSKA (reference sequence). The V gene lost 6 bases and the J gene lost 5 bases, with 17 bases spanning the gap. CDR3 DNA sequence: TGCAGTGCCGACGACAATCCCTTAAACAATGAGCAGTTCTTC. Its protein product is CSADDNPLNNEQFF.

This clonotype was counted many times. This chain's CDR3 is CASNLGSLNYGYTF. The CDR3 DNA follows: TGTGCCAGCAATCTGGGGAGCTTAAACTATGGCTACACCTTC. The chain employs TRBV28 and TRBJ1-2, with D uncertain. Trimming stripped 7 bases from V and 2 bases from J, with 14 bases between. From germline, CDR1 is MDHEN and CDR2 SYDVKM. The CDR3 is made up of 14 amino acids.

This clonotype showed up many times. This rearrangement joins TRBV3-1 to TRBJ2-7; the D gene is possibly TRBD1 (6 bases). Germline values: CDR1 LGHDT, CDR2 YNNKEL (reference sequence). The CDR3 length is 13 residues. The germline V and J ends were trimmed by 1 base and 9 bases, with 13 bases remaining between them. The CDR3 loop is CASSQVEGVVQYF. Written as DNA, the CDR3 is TGTGCCAGCAGCCAAGTAGAGGGGGTCGTGCAGTACTTC.

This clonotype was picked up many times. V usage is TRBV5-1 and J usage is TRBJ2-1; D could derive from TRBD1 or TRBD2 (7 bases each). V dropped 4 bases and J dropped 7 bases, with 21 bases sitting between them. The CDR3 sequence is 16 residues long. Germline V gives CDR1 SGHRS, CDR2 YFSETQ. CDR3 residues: CASSATTRGGRNEQFF. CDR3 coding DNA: TGCGCCAGCAGCGCAACGACCAGGGGGGGTAGAAATGAGCAGTTCTTC.

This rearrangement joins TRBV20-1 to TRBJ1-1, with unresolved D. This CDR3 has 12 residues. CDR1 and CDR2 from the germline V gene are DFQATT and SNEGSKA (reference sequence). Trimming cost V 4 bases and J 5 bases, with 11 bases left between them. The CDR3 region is CSAKAWETEAFF. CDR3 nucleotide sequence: TGCAGTGCTAAGGCCTGGGAGACTGAAGCTTTCTTT.

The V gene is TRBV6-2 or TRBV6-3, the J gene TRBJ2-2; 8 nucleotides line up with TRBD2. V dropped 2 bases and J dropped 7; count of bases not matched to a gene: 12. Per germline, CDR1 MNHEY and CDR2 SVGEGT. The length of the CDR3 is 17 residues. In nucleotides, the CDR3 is TGTGCCAGCAGTTACCCCATTGGCGGGGGGCTGATCGGGGAGCTGTTTTTT. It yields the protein CASSYPIGGGLIGELFF.

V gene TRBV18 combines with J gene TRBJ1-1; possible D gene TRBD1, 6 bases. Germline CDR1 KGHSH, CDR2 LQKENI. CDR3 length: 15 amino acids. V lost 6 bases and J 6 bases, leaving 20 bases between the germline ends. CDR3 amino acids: CASSSLRGSEAEAFF. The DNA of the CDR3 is TGTGCCAGCTCCTCTCTCAGGGGCTCTGAAGCTGAAGCTTTCTTT.

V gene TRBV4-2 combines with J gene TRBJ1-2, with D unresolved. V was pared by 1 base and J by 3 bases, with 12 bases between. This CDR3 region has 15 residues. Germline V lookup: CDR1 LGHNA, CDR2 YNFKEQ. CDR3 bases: TGTGCCAGCAGCCAAGTTCCGGTTCTGGACTATGGCTACACCTTC. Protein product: CASSQVPVLDYGYTF.

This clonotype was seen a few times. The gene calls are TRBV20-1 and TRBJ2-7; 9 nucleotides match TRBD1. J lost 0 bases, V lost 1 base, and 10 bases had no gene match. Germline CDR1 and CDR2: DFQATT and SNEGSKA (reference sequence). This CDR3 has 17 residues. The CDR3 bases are TGCAGTGCTAGAGGGGGCCCGGACAGGGGAGTCTCCTACGAGCAGTACTTC. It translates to CSARGGPDRGVSYEQYF.

The CDR3, as DNA: TGCAGCGTTCATACAGGGGAGACCACCGGGGAGCTGTTTTTT. It encodes CSVHTGETTGELFF. The chain employs TRBV29-1 and TRBJ2-2; 7 positions agree with TRBD1. V dropped 5 bases and J dropped 4; count of bases not matched to a gene: 7. The length of the CDR3 is 14 residues. Germline loops: CDR1 SQVTM, CDR2 ANQGSEA.

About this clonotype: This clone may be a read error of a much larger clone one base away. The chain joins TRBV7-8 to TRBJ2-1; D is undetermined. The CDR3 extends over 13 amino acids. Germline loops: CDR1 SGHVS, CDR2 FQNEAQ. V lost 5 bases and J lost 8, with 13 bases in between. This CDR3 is CASSRTNGYEQFF. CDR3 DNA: TGTGCCAGCAGCCGCACCAACGGGTATGAGCAGTTCTTC.

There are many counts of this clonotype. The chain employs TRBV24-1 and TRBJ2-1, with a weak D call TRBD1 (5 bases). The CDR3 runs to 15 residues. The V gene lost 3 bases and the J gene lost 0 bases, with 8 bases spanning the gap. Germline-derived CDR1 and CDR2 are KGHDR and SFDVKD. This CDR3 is CATSDTDSSYNEQFF. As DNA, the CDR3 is TGTGCCACCAGTGATACTGACAGCTCCTACAATGAGCAGTTCTTC.

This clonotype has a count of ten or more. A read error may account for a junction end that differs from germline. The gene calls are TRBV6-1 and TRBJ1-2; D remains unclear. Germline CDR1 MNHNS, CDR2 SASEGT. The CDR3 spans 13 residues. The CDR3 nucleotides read TGTGCCAGCAGTGAACGCCTCCTCTATGGCTTCACCTTC. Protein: CASSERLLYGFTF.

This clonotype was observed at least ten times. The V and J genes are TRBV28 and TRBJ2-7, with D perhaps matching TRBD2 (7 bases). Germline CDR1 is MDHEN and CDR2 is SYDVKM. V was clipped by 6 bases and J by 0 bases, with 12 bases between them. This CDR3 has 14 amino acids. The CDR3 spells CASRRGGGSYEQYF. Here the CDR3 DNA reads TGTGCCAGCAGGAGGGGGGGGGGCTCCTACGAGCAGTACTTC. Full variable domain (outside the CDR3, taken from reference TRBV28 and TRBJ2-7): DVKVTQSSRYLVKRTGEKVFLECVQDMDHENMFWYRQDPGLGLRLIYFSYDVKMKEKGDIPEGYSVSREKKERFSLILESASTNQTSMYLCASRRGGGSYEQYFGPGTRLTVT.

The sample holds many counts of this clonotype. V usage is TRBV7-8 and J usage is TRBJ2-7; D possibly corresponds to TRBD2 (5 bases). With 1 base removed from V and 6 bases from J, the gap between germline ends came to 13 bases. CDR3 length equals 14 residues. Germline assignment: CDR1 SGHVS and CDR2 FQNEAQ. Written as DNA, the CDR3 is TGTGCCAGCAGCTTAGGGACTGTGAACACCGAGCAGTACTTC. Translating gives CASSLGTVNTEQYF.

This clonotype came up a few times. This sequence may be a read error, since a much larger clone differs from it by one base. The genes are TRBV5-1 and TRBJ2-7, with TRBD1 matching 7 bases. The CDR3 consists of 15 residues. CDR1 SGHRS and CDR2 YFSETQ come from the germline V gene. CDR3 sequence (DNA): TGCACCAGCAGCTTGGTGAGGACAGGAAACTACGAGCAGTACTTC. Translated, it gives CTSSLVRTGNYEQYF.